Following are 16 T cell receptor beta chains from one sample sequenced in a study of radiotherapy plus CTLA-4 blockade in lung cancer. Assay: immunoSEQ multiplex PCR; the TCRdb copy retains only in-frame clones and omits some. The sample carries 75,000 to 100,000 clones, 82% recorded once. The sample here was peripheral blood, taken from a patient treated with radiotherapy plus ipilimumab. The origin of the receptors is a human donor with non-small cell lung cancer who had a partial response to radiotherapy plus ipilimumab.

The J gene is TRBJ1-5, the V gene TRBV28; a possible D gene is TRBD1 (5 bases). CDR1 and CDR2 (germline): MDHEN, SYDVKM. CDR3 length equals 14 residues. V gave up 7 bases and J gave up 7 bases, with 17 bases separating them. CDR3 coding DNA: TGTGCCAGCACCCTCCGGGACTCCGGGCAGCCCCAGCATTTT. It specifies CASTLRDSGQPQHF.

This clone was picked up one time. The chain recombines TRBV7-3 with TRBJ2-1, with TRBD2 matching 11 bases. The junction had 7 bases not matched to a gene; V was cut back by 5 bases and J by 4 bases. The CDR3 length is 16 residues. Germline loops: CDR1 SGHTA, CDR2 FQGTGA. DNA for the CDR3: TGTGCCAGCAGCCTTCATAGCGGGAGGGAGTACAATGAGCAGTTCTTC. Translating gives CASSLHSGREYNEQFF.

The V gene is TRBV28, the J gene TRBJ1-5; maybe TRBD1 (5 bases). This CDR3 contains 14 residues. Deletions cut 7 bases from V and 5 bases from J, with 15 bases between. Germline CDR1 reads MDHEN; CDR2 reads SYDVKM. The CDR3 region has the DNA TGTGCCAGCACCGTCGACAGAATGGATCAGCCCCAGCATTTT. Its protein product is CASTVDRMDQPQHF.

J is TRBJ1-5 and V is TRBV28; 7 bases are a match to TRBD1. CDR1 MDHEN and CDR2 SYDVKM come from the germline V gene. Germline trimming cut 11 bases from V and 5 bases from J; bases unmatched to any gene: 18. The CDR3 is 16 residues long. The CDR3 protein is CASLPERGRWDQPQHF. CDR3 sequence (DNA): TGTGCCTCCCTACCTGAGAGGGGGCGATGGGATCAGCCCCAGCATTTT.

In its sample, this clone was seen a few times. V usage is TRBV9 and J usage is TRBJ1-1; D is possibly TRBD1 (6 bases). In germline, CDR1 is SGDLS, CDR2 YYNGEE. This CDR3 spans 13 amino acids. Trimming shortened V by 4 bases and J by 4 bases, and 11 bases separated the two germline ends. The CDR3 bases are TGTGCCAGCAGCTGGGACACCTCCACTGAAGCTTTCTTT. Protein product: CASSWDTSTEAFF. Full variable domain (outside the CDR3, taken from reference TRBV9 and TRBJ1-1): DSGVTQTPKHLITATGQRVTLRCSPRSGDLSVYWYQQSLDQGLQFLIQYYNGEERAKGNILERFSAQQFPDLHSELNLSSLELGDSALYFCASSWDTSTEAFFGQGTRLTVV.

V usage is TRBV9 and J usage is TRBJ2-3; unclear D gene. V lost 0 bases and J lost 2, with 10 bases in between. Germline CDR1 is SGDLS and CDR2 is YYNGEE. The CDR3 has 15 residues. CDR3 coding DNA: TGTGCCAGCAGCGTAGGGGCCGGCTCCACAGATACGCAGTATTTT. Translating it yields CASSVGAGSTDTQYF. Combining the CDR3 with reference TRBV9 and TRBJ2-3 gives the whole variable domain DSGVTQTPKHLITATGQRVTLRCSPRSGDLSVYWYQQSLDQGLQFLIQYYNGEERAKGNILERFSAQQFPDLHSELNLSSLELGDSALYFCASSVGAGSTDTQYFGPGTRLTVL.

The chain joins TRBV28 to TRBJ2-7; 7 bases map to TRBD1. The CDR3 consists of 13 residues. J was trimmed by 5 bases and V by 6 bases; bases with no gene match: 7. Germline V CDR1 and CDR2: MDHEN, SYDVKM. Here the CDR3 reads CASSSNRGNEQYF. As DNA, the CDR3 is TGTGCCAGCAGCTCTAACAGGGGAAACGAGCAGTACTTC. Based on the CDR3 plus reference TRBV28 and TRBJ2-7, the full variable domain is DVKVTQSSRYLVKRTGEKVFLECVQDMDHENMFWYRQDPGLGLRLIYFSYDVKMKEKGDIPEGYSVSREKKERFSLILESASTNQTSMYLCASSSNRGNEQYFGPGTRLTVT.

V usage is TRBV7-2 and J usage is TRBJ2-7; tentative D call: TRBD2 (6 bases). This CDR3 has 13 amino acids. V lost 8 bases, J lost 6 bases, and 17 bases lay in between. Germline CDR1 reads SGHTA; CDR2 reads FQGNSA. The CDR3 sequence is CASGAQIGSEQYF. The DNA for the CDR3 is TGTGCCAGCGGCGCCCAGATCGGGAGCGAGCAGTACTTC.

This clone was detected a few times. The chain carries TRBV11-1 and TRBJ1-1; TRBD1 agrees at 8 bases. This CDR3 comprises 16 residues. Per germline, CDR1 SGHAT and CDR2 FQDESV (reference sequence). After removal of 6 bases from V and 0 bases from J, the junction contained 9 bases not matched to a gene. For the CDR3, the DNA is TGTGCCAGCAGGGGTCCAGGGGGCGCGGTGAACACTGAAGCTTTCTTT. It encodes CASRGPGGAVNTEAFF.

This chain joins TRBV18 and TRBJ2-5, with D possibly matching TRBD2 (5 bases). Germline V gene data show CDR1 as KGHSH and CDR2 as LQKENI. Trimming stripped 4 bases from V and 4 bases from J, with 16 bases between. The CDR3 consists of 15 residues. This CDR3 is CASSLPTGRVETQYF. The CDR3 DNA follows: TGTGCCAGCTCACTTCCAACCGGGCGGGTAGAGACCCAGTACTTC.

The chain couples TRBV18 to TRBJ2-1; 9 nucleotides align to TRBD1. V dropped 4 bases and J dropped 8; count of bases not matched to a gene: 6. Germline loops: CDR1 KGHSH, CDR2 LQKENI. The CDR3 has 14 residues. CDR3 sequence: CASSLQGAGDEQFF. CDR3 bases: TGTGCCAGCTCACTACAGGGGGCGGGGGATGAGCAGTTCTTC.

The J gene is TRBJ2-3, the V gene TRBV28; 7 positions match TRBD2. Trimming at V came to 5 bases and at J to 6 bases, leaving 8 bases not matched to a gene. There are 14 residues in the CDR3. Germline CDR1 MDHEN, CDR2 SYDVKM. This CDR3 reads CASSISSGRDTQYF. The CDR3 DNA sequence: TGTGCCAGCAGTATCAGTTCCGGGAGGGATACGCAGTATTTT. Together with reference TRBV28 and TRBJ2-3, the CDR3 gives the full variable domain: DVKVTQSSRYLVKRTGEKVFLECVQDMDHENMFWYRQDPGLGLRLIYFSYDVKMKEKGDIPEGYSVSREKKERFSLILESASTNQTSMYLCASSISSGRDTQYFGPGTRLTVL.

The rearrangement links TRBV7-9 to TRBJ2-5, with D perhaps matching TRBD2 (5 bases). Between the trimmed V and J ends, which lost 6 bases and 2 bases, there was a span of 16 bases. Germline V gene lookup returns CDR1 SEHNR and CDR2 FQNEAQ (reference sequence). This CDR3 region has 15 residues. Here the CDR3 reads CASSLRPGDQETQYF. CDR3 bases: TGTGCCAGCAGTTTACGTCCCGGGGATCAAGAGACCCAGTACTTC.

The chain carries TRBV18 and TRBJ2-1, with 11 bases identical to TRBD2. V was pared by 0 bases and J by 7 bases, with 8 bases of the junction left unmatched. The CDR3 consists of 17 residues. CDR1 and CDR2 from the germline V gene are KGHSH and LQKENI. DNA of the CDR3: TGTGCCAGCTCACCACCGATAGGGCTAGCGGGAGGTAATGAGCAGTTCTTC. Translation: CASSPPIGLAGGNEQFF.

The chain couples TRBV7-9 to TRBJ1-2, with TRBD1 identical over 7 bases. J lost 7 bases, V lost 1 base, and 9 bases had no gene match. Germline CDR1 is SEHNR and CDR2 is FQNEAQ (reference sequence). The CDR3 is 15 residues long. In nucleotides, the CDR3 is TGTGCCAGCAGCTTAGGAAGAGGGGGCGCGTTTGGCTACACCTTC. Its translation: CASSLGRGGAFGYTF.

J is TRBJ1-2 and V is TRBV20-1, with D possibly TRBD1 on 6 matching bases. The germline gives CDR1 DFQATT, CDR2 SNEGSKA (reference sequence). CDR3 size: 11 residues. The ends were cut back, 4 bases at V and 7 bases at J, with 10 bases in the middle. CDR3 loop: CSAKNRAGYTF. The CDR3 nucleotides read TGCAGTGCTAAGAACAGGGCTGGCTACACCTTC.